What follows are 28 T cell receptor beta chains derived from one specimen sequenced in a study of human T cells and chemical hapten exposure (dated by TCRdb to about 2021). In the paper's terms, the time point label means: pre-sensitization, week 0. The treatment or condition tag for this specimen amounts to: therapeutic diphenylcyclopropenone sensitization with weekly scalp DPC. Libraries were constructed by RACE. The reads were generated on a NextSeq 500. The public reads were reprocessed in TCRdb via fastp at Q25 and MiXCR, keeping in-frame beta chains. Each entry is one CDR3 protein sequence, shown with its most common DNA and genes. Present in this sample are approximately 320,000 distinct CDR3 sequences, about 5% of which were seen just once. Together, the top ten hold 7% to 10% of the sample. The sample was whole blood, taken in connection with sensitization to the hapten diphenylcyclopropenone (DPC). These receptors all stem from a woman aged 18-29 years with alopecia areata. Some clones in this sample may be carry-over from other donors' samples.

The chain links TRBV28 to TRBJ2-3; 9 bases are a match to TRBD1. Germline V gives CDR1 MDHEN, CDR2 SYDVKM. The CDR3 extends over 13 amino acids. V shed 6 bases, J shed 9 bases, and the junction held 7 bases outside the gene matches. In nucleotides, the CDR3 is TGTGCCAGCAGGGGGACAGGGAAGGAAACGCAGTATTTT. Protein sequence: CASRGTGKETQYF.

This clonotype was picked up a small number of times. The rearrangement links TRBV4-2 to TRBJ2-3; D possibly uses TRBD1 or TRBD2 (5 bases each). This CDR3 has 15 residues. V was clipped by 0 bases and J by 5 bases, with 12 bases between them. Germline V gene data show CDR1 as LGHNA and CDR2 as YNFKEQ. The CDR3 region is CASSQEGPLLDTQYF. CDR3 sequence (DNA): TGTGCCAGCAGCCAAGAGGGACCTCTTTTAGATACGCAGTATTTT.

This clonotype was counted ten times or more. V and J are TRBV24-1 and TRBJ1-5; unclear D gene. This CDR3 spans 13 amino acids. Germline V lookup: CDR1 KGHDR, CDR2 SFDVKD. V dropped 4 bases and J dropped 3 bases, with 6 bases sitting between them. CDR3 protein: CATSEGFNQPQHF. CDR3 coding DNA: TGTGCCACCAGTGAGGGGTTCAATCAGCCCCAGCATTTT.

Many counts were recorded for this clonotype. CDR3 loop: CASSTIKGEPAEAFF. Written as DNA, the CDR3 is TGCGCCAGCAGCACCATTAAAGGGGAGCCGGCTGAAGCTTTCTTT. The rearrangement links TRBV4-1 to TRBJ1-1; D possibly corresponds to TRBD1 (5 bases). The germline CDR1 and CDR2 sequences are MGHRA and YSYEKL. There are 15 residues in the CDR3. V lost 5 bases and J 6 bases, leaving 19 bases between the germline ends.

The chain couples TRBV20-1 to TRBJ1-5; D may be TRBD1 (5 bases). Looked up from germline, CDR1 is DFQATT and CDR2 is SNEGSKA (reference sequence). Trimming pared 4 bases from V and 0 bases from J, leaving 13 bases between. This CDR3 region has 15 residues. The CDR3 DNA reads TGCAGTGCTATTCGGACACCTTATAGCAATCAGCCCCAGCATTTT. Protein product: CSAIRTPYSNQPQHF.

This clonotype was counted at least ten times. The chain recombines TRBV6-1 with TRBJ1-6; TRBD1 matches 8 bases. The CDR3 loop spans 14 amino acids. V was clipped by 5 bases and J by 6 bases; unmatched bases: 3. Germline V gives CDR1 MNHNS, CDR2 SASEGT. The CDR3 protein is CASSRDRLNSPLHF. The DNA of the CDR3 is TGTGCCAGCAGTAGGGACAGGCTTAATTCACCCCTCCACTTT.

The chain links TRBV5-1 to TRBJ2-5; 7 nucleotides line up with TRBD2. CDR1 is SGHRS, CDR2 YFSETQ, per germline. The V and J ends lost 3 bases and 7 bases, in that order; junction bases with no gene match: 9. This CDR3 contains 14 residues. The CDR3 region is CASSSWVSGGTQYF. The CDR3 coding sequence is TGCGCCAGCAGCTCCTGGGTTTCGGGAGGGACCCAGTACTTC.

The chain employs TRBV4-3 and TRBJ1-1, with D hard to call. The CDR3 covers 13 residues. The V end lost 4 bases, the J end lost 0 bases, and 6 bases lay between the germline ends. CDR1 and CDR2 (germline): LGHNA, YSLEER. The DNA for the CDR3 is TGCGCCAGCAGCCGAGTTATGAACACTGAAGCTTTCTTT. Its translation is CASSRVMNTEAFF.

This clonotype was counted ten times or more. This chain connects TRBV7-9 to TRBJ1-1; perhaps TRBD1 as D (5 bases). This CDR3 has 13 residues. Between the trimmed V and J ends, which lost 5 bases and 8 bases, there was a span of 15 bases. Germline CDR1 reads SEHNR; CDR2 reads FQNEAQ (reference sequence). CDR3 in amino acids: CASSNPWGLEAFF. The CDR3 DNA is TGTGCCAGCAGCAACCCATGGGGCCTAGAAGCTTTCTTT.

This clonotype was counted many times. This chain connects TRBV4-2 to TRBJ2-6, with D possibly being TRBD2 (5 bases). The germline V and J ends were trimmed by 4 bases and 0 bases, with 7 bases remaining between them. The CDR3 has 15 amino acids. Germline V lookup: CDR1 LGHNA, CDR2 YNFKEQ. The CDR3 bases are TGTGCCAGCAGCCCCACTAGCTCTGGGGCCAACGTCCTGACTTTC. This translates into CASSPTSSGANVLTF.

The J gene is TRBJ1-2, the V gene TRBV6-6, with 7 bases matching TRBD1. Germline CDR1 reads MNHNY; CDR2 reads SVGAGI (reference sequence). The CDR3 totals 14 residues. The ends lost 4 bases at V and 2 bases at J; junction bases unmatched: 4. CDR3 DNA sequence: TGTGCCAGCAGTTCCTCGACAGGGAACTATGGCTACACCTTC. Its protein is CASSSSTGNYGYTF.

This clonotype was counted only a few times. This sequence joins TRBV5-1 and TRBJ2-3; D is undetermined. V dropped 3 bases and J dropped 0 bases, with 8 bases sitting between them. Germline values: CDR1 SGHRS, CDR2 YFSETQ. The CDR3 has 14 amino acids. CDR3 in DNA: TGCGCCAGCAGCTACCTGACCAGCACAGATACGCAGTATTTT. This codes for CASSYLTSTDTQYF.

This chain uses TRBV7-9 with TRBJ2-4; D is tentatively TRBD1 or TRBD2 (6 bases each). Per germline, CDR1 SEHNR and CDR2 FQNEAQ (reference sequence). Between the trimmed V and J ends, which lost 8 bases and 9 bases, there was a span of 17 bases. There are 13 residues in the CDR3. CDR3 nucleotide sequence: TGTGCCAGCTCGCCCTTGGGGGGCGGCATTCAGTACTTC. This sequence encodes CASSPLGGGIQYF.

This clonotype was recorded at least ten times. The V call is TRBV11-1, the J call TRBJ2-3; D perhaps matches TRBD1 (5 bases). This CDR3 comprises 15 residues. Germline CDR1 and CDR2: SGHAT and FQDESV (reference sequence). Trimming took 1 base from V and 4 from J, leaving 12 bases between them. The CDR3 reads CASSLGGQPSDTQYF. The CDR3 coding sequence is TGTGCCAGCAGCTTAGGCGGACAACCCTCAGATACGCAGTATTTT.

This clonotype was observed a handful of times. The genes are TRBV18 and TRBJ2-5; 7 nucleotides agree with TRBD1. V was pared by 2 bases and J by 3 bases, with 3 bases of the junction left unmatched. CDR3 length: 14 amino acids. CDR1 is KGHSH and CDR2 is LQKENI in the germline V gene. The CDR3 DNA reads TGTGCCAGCTCACCAGGGGACAGCGAAGAGACCCAGTACTTC. Protein sequence: CASSPGDSEETQYF.

This clonotype occurred many times. The chain couples TRBV6-5 to TRBJ1-1; possible D gene TRBD1, 5 bases. Germline V gives CDR1 MNHEY, CDR2 SVGAGI. The CDR3 runs 16 residues. Trimming took off 8 bases at V and 5 bases at J, with 24 bases between the two ends. CDR3 DNA sequence: TGTGCCAGCCGGACCTCGGGGCGCAGGGATCGGACTGAAGCTTTCTTT. Translating gives CASRTSGRRDRTEAFF.

This clonotype turned up a few times. This chain links TRBV12-3 or TRBV12-4 with TRBJ2-1, with 11 bases lining up with TRBD2. Unmatched junction bases numbered 7, after V lost 5 bases and J lost 4 bases. The CDR3 is 16 residues long. CDR3 sequence (DNA): TGTGCCAGCAGTATGGCGACTAGCGGGGTATACAATGAGCAGTTCTTC. This codes for CASSMATSGVYNEQFF.

This clonotype appeared a few times. The chain is built from TRBV9 and TRBJ2-1; D might be TRBD1 (6 bases). Germline V CDR1 and CDR2: SGDLS, YYNGEE. V gave up 0 bases and J gave up 5 bases, with 12 bases separating them. CDR3 length: 15 residues. CDR3 amino acids: CASSVVGQIDNEQFF. CDR3 DNA: TGTGCCAGCAGCGTAGTTGGACAGATAGACAATGAGCAGTTCTTC. The full variable domain, with the rest looked up from reference TRBV9 and TRBJ2-1, is DSGVTQTPKHLITATGQRVTLRCSPRSGDLSVYWYQQSLDQGLQFLIQYYNGEERAKGNILERFSAQQFPDLHSELNLSSLELGDSALYFCASSVVGQIDNEQFFGPGTRLTVL.

This clonotype was detected a few times. The chain carries TRBV7-2 and TRBJ2-1; D is perhaps TRBD2 (6 bases). Germline values: CDR1 SGHTA, CDR2 FQGNSA. V dropped 1 base and J dropped 4 bases, with 17 bases sitting between them. The length of the CDR3 is 17 residues. The CDR3 DNA sequence: TGTGCCAGCAGCTTAGATCCTCTAGCGCCACCTTACAATGAGCAGTTCTTC. Translated, it gives CASSLDPLAPPYNEQFF.

This clonotype was seen at least ten times. J is TRBJ2-3 and V is TRBV6-6; 12 bases are shared with TRBD2. Losses at the gene ends were 7 bases for V and 2 bases for J; bases not matched to a gene: 7. The CDR3 sequence is 16 residues long. Germline lookup yields CDR1 MNHNY and CDR2 SVGAGI (reference sequence). The CDR3 nucleotides read TGTGCCAGCACCGTCACTAGCGGGGGGTTCACAGATACGCAGTATTTT. Translation: CASTVTSGGFTDTQYF.

This clonotype was detected only a few times. The V call is TRBV20-1, the J call TRBJ1-1; D unresolved. The germline CDR1 and CDR2 sequences are DFQATT and SNEGSKA (reference sequence). V lost 6 bases, J lost 3 bases, and 14 bases lay in between. CDR3 length equals 13 residues. CDR3 coding DNA: TGCAGTGCCCCCGCCTTTGTTGACACTGAAGCTTTCTTT. Amino acids: CSAPAFVDTEAFF.

This clonotype was seen a single time. A much larger clone lies one base from this, so it may be a read error. Because the CDR3 is missing its conserved closing phenylalanine or tryptophan, this is likely a read error. This chain links TRBV11-2 with TRBJ2-3, with 11 bases matching TRBD1. This CDR3 comprises 15 residues. The germline gives CDR1 SGHAT, CDR2 FQNNGV. J lost 4 bases, V lost 3 bases, and 3 bases had no gene match. The CDR3 sequence: CASSFRTGGADTQYL. The CDR3 nucleotides are TGTGCCAGCAGCTTCCGGACAGGGGGCGCAGATACGCAGTATCTT.

Only a few counts were recorded for this clonotype. CDR3 amino acids: CASSYPDSTDTQYF. The CDR3 bases are TGTGCCAGCAGTTACCCGGATAGCACAGATACGCAGTATTTT. V usage is TRBV6-2 or TRBV6-3 and J usage is TRBJ2-3; D ambiguous. V gave up 2 bases and J gave up 0 bases, with 6 bases separating them. Germline lookup yields CDR1 MNHEY and CDR2 SVGEGT. This CDR3 comprises 14 residues.

This clonotype has ten or more counts. The chain joins TRBV7-6 to TRBJ1-2, with D unresolved. Trimming removed 2 bases at V and 8 bases at J, with 12 bases between. This CDR3 comprises 13 residues. From germline, CDR1 is SGHVS and CDR2 FNYEAQ. CDR3 bases: TGTGCCAGCAGCTTAATGAGGGATGGAGGCTACACCTTC. It encodes CASSLMRDGGYTF.

Of note for this clonotype: A much larger clone differs by one base, so this may be a read error. The rearrangement joins TRBV7-8 to TRBJ2-3; no firm D call. Germline V gene lookup returns CDR1 SGHVS and CDR2 FQNEAQ. This CDR3 is 12 amino acids long. The CDR3 DNA is TGTGCCAGCAGCGCCCCGGCAGATTCGCAGTATTTT. Translation: CASSAPADSQYF.

This clonotype was recorded at least ten times. The chain carries TRBV6-2 or TRBV6-3 and TRBJ2-3; 9 bases line up with TRBD1. Per the germline V gene, CDR1 is MNHEY and CDR2 is SVGEGT. The length of the CDR3 is 17 residues. V lost 4 bases, J lost 10 bases, and 18 bases stayed unmatched. For the CDR3, the DNA is TGTGCCAGCAGTTCCCCAGTCCGGACAGGGGACAGGGTCCCGCAGTATTTT. It translates to CASSSPVRTGDRVPQYF.

This clonotype was seen ten or more times. V gene TRBV7-9 combines with J gene TRBJ2-2, with D hard to call. The CDR3 sequence is 14 residues long. Germline V gene lookup returns CDR1 SEHNR and CDR2 FQNEAQ (reference sequence). Deletions cut 0 bases from V and 5 bases from J, with 7 bases between. CDR3 coding DNA: TGTGCCAGCAGCTTAGCGCCCCTTACCGGGGAGCTGTTTTTT. Protein sequence: CASSLAPLTGELFF.

The chain combines TRBV7-2 with TRBJ2-2; 7 nucleotides agree with TRBD1. This CDR3 contains 15 residues. Germline V gene lookup returns CDR1 SGHTA and CDR2 FQGNSA. With V trimmed by 5 bases and J by 2 bases, 5 bases remained unmatched. The CDR3 DNA follows: TGTGCCAGCAGCCGACAGGGTTTCAACACCGGGGAGCTGTTTTTT. This translates into CASSRQGFNTGELFF.